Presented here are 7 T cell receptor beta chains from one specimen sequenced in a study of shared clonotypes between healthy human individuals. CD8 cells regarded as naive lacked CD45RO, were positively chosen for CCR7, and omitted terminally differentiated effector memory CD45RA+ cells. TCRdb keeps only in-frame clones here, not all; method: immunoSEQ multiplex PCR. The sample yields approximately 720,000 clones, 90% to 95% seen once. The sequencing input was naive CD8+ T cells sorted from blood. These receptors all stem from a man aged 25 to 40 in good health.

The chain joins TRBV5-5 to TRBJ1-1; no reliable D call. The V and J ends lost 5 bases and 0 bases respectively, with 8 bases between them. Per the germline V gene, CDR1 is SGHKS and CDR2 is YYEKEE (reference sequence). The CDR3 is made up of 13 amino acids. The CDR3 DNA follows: TGTGCCAGCAGAGGACCGTTGAACACTGAAGCTTTCTTT. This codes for CASRGPLNTEAFF.

CDR3 nucleotide sequence: TGTGCCAGCAGCGTAGGGCTAGCGGGACGAAACTACGAGCAGTACTTC. This encodes CASSVGLAGRNYEQYF. The chain uses TRBV19 and TRBJ2-7; 9 nucleotides align to TRBD2. The CDR3 extends over 16 amino acids. After removal of 9 bases from V and 3 bases from J, the junction contained 15 bases not matched to a gene. CDR1 LNHDA and CDR2 SQIVND come from the germline V gene (reference sequence). The full variable domain, completed using reference TRBV19 and TRBJ2-7, is DGGITQSPKYLFRKEGQNVTLSCEQNLNHDAMYWYRQDPGQGLRLIYYSQIVNDFQKGDIAEGYSVSREKKESFPLTVTSAQKNPTAFYLCASSVGLAGRNYEQYFGPGTRLTVT.

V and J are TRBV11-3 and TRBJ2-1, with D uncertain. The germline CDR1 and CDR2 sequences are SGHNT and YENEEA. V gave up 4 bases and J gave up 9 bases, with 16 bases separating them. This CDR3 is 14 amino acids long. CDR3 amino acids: CASSSRGTSLEQFF. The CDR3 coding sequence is TGTGCCAGCAGCTCCAGAGGAACCTCACTTGAGCAGTTCTTC.

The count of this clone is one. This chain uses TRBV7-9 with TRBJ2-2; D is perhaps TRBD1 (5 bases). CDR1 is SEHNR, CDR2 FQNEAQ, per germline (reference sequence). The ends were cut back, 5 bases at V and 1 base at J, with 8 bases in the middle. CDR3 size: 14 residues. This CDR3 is CASSLQENTGELFF. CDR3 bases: TGTGCCAGCAGCCTACAGGAGAACACCGGGGAGCTGTTTTTT.

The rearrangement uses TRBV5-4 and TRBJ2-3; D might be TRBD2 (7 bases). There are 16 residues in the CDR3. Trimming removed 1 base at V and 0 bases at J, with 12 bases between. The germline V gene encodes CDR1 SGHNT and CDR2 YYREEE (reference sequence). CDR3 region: CASSLLGGLSTDTQYF. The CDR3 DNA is TGTGCCAGCAGCTTGTTGGGGGGGCTGAGCACAGATACGCAGTATTTT.

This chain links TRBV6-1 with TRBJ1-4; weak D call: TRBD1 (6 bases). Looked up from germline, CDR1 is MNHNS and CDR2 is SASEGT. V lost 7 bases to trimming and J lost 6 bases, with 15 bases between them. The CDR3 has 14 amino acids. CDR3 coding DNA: TGTGCCAGCATTCTAGGGGGGGGTTATGAAAAACTGTTTTTT. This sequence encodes CASILGGGYEKLFF.

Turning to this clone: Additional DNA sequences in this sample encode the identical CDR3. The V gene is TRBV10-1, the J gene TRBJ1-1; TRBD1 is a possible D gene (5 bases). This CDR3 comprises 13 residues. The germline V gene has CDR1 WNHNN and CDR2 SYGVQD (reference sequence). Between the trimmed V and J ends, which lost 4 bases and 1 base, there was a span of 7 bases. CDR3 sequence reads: CASSVGGNTEAFF. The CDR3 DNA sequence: TGCGCCAGCAGTGTCGGGGGGAACACTGAAGCTTTCTTT.